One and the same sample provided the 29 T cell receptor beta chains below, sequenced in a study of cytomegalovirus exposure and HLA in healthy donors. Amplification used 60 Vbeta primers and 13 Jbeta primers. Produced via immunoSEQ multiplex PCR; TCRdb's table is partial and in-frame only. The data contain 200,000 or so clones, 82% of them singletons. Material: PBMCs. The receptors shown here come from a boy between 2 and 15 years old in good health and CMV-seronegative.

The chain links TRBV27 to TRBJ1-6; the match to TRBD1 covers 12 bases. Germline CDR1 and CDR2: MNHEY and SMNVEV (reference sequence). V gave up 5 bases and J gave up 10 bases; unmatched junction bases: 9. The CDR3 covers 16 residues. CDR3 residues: CASSAGDRGHGSPLHF. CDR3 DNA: TGTGCCAGCAGTGCGGGGGACAGGGGGCATGGATCACCCCTCCACTTT.

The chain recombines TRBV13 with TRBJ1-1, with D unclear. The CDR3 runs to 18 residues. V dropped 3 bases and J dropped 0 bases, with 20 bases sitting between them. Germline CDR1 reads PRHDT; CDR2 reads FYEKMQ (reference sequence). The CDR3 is CASSFLPADIYMNTEAFF. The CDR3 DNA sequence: TGTGCCAGCAGCTTTCTCCCGGCAGACATATACATGAACACTGAAGCTTTCTTT.

Here the CDR3 DNA reads TGTGCCAGCAGTTTTTTGGGGGCGAAGGGCTACAATGAGCAGTTCTTC. Its translation is CASSFLGAKGYNEQFF. The genes are TRBV6-5 and TRBJ2-1, with a tentative D call TRBD1 (6 bases). V lost 4 bases and J 3 bases, leaving 16 bases between the germline ends. Looked up from germline, CDR1 is MNHEY and CDR2 is SVGAGI. The CDR3 totals 16 residues.

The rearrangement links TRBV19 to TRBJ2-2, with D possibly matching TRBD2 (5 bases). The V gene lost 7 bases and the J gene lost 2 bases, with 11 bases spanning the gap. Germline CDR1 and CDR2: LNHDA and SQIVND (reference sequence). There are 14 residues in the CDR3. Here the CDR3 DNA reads TGTGCCAGTACCTGGACTTTCAACACCGGGGAGCTGTTTTTT. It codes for CASTWTFNTGELFF.

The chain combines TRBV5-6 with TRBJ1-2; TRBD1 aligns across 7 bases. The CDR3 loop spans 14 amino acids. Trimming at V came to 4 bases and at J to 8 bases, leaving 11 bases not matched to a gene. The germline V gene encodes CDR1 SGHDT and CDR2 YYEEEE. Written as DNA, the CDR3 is TGTGCCAGCAGCATACGCGACAGGGCCGGGGGCTACACCTTC. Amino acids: CASSIRDRAGGYTF.

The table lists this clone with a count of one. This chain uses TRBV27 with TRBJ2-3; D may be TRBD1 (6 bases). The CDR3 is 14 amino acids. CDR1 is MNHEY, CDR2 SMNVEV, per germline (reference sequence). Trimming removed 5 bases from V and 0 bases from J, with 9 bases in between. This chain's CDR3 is CASSRTVSTDTQYF. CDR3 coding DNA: TGTGCCAGCAGTAGGACAGTTAGCACAGATACGCAGTATTTT.

CDR3 residues: CASSFTGTSGGTDTQYF. As DNA, the CDR3 is TGTGCCAGCAGCTTCACCGGGACTAGCGGGGGCACAGATACGCAGTATTTT. The chain carries TRBV7-2 and TRBJ2-3; 13 nucleotides align to TRBD2. Germline CDR1 is SGHTA and CDR2 is FQGNSA. CDR3 length equals 17 residues. V dropped 3 bases and J dropped 1; count of bases not matched to a gene: 4.

The CDR3 loop reads CASSNPGLATDTQYF. The DNA of the CDR3 is TGTGCCAGTAGTAACCCGGGACTAGCCACAGATACGCAGTATTTT. The V call is TRBV19, the J call TRBJ2-3; 9 bases are shared with TRBD2. The ends lost 4 bases at V and 2 bases at J; junction bases unmatched: 4. Germline CDR1 is LNHDA and CDR2 is SQIVND (reference sequence). CDR3 size: 15 residues.

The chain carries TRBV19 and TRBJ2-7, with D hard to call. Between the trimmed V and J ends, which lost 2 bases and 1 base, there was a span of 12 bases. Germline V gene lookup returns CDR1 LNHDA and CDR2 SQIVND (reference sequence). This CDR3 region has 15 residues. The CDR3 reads CASSIYPHGSYEQYF. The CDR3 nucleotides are TGTGCCAGTAGTATATACCCCCACGGTTCCTACGAGCAGTACTTC.

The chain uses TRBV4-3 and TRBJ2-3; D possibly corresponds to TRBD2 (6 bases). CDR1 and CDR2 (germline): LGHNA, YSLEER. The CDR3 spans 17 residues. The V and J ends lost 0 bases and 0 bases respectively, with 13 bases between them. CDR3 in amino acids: CASSQDTSPTSTDTQYF. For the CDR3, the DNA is TGCGCCAGCAGCCAAGATACTAGCCCAACTAGCACAGATACGCAGTATTTT.

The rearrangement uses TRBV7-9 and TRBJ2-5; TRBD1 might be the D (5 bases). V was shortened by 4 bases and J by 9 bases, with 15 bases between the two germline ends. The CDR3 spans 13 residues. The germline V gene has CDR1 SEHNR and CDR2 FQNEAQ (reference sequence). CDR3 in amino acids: CASSSVVLGPQYF. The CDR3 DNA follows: TGTGCCAGCAGCTCTGTAGTTCTGGGGCCCCAGTACTTC.

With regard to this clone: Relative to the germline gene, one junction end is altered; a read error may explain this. This CDR3 is CASSETSGGSYNGQFF. In DNA, the CDR3 is TGTGCCAGCAGCGAAACTAGCGGGGGGTCCTACAATGGGCAGTTCTTC. The chain has TRBV11-2 and TRBJ2-1; 12 bases map to TRBD2. Germline loops: CDR1 SGHAT, CDR2 FQNNGV. The CDR3 runs to 16 residues.

The CDR3 DNA follows: TGTGCCAGTAGTATCACCAGGGGTGGGTCGGAAAAACTGTTTTTT. The encoded protein is CASSITRGGSEKLFF. V gene TRBV19 combines with J gene TRBJ1-4, with D perhaps TRBD1 (6 bases). CDR3 size: 15 residues. The V end lost 3 bases, the J end lost 8 bases, and 16 bases lay between the germline ends. Per germline, CDR1 LNHDA and CDR2 SQIVND (reference sequence). The full variable domain, in which reference TRBV19 and TRBJ1-4 provide the parts outside the CDR3, is DGGITQSPKYLFRKEGQNVTLSCEQNLNHDAMYWYRQDPGQGLRLIYYSQIVNDFQKGDIAEGYSVSREKKESFPLTVTSAQKNPTAFYLCASSITRGGSEKLFFGSGTQLSVL.

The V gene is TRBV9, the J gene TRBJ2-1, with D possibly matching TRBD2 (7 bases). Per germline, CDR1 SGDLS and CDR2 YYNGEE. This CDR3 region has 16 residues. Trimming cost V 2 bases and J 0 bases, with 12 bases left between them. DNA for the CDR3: TGTGCCAGCAGCGTCACGGGGGGCGTCTCCTACAATGAGCAGTTCTTC. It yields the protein CASSVTGGVSYNEQFF.

CDR3: CASSPRLTGGFSYEQYF. The DNA for the CDR3 is TGTGCCAGCAGCCCCCGACTAACAGGGGGCTTTTCCTACGAGCAGTACTTC. V is TRBV7-2 and J is TRBJ2-7, with 9 positions matching TRBD1. Per germline, CDR1 SGHTA and CDR2 FQGNSA. J gave up 1 base and V 5 bases, and 12 bases lay outside the gene matches. This CDR3 is built from 17 residues.

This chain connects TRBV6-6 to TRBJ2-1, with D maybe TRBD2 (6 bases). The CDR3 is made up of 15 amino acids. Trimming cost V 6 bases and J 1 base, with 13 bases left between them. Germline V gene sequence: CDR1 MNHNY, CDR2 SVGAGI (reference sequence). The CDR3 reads CASSYRGMSYNEQFF. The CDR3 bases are TGTGCCAGCAGCTACCGGGGGATGTCCTACAATGAGCAGTTCTTC.

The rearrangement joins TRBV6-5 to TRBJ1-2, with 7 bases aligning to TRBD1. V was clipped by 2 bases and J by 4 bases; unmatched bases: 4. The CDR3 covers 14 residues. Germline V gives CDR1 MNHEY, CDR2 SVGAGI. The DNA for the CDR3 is TGTGCCAGCAGTTACCTCAGGGGGATCTATGGCTACACCTTC. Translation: CASSYLRGIYGYTF.

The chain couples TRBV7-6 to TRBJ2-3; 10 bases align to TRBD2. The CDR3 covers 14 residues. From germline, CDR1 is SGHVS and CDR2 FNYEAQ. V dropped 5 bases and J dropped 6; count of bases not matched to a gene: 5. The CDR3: CASSQSGGADTQYF. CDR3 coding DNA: TGTGCCAGCAGCCAAAGCGGGGGGGCGGATACGCAGTATTTT.

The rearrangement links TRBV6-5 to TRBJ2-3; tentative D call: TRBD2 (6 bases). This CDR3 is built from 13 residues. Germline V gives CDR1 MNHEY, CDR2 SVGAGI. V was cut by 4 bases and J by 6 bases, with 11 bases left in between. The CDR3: CASSSSLADTQYF. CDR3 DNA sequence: TGTGCCAGCAGTTCTTCCCTAGCGGATACGCAGTATTTT.

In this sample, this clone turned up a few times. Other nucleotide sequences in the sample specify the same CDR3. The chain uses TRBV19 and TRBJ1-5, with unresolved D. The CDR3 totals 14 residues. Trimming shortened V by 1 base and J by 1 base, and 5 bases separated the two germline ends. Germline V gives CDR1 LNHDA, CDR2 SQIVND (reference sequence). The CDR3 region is CASSIGRSNQPQHF. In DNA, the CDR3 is TGTGCCAGTAGTATAGGCAGGAGCAATCAGCCCCAGCATTTT.

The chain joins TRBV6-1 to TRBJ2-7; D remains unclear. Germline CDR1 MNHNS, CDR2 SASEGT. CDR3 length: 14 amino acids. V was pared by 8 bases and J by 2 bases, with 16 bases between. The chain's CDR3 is CASRLQLGPYEQYF. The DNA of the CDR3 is TGTGCCAGCCGATTACAGTTGGGCCCCTACGAGCAGTACTTC.

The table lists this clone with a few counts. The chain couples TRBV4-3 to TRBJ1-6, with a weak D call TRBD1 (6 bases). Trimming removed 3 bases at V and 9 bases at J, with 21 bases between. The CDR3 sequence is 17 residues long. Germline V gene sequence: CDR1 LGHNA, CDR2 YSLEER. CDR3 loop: CASSQGAADTGGSPLHF. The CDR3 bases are TGCGCCAGCAGCCAGGGGGCAGCGGACACGGGCGGTTCACCCCTCCACTTT.

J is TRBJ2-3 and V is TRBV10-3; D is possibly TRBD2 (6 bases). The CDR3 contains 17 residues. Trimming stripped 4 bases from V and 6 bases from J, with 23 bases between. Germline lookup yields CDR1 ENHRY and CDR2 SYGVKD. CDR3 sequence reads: CAISARGAGQATDTQYF. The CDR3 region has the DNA TGTGCCATCAGTGCCCGTGGGGCGGGGCAAGCCACCGATACGCAGTATTTT.

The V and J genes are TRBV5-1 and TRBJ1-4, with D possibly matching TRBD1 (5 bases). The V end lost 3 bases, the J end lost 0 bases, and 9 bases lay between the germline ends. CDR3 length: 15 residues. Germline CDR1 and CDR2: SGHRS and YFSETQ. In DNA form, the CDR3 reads TGCGCCAGCAGCTCGCGGGGGGCAACTAATGAAAAACTGTTTTTT. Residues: CASSSRGATNEKLFF.

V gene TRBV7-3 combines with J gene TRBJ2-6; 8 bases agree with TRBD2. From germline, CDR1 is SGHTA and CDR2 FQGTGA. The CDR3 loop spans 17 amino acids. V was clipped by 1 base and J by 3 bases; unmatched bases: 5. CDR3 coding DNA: TGTGCCAGCAGCTTAAATGGCGGGGGGCGTGGGGCCAACGTCCTGACTTTC. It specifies CASSLNGGGRGANVLTF.

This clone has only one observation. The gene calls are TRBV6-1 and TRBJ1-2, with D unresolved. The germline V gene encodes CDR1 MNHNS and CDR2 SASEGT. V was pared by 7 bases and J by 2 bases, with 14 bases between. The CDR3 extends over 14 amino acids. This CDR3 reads CASTQGGANYGYTF. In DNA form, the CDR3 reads TGTGCCAGCACCCAAGGAGGAGCGAACTATGGCTACACCTTC.

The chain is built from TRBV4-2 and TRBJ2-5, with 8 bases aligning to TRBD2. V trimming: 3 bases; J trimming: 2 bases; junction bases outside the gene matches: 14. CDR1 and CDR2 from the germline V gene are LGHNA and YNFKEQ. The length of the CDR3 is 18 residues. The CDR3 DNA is TGTGCCAGCAGCCAGGCCTGGAGTAGCGGGATAGATCAAGAGACCCAGTACTTC. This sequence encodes CASSQAWSSGIDQETQYF.

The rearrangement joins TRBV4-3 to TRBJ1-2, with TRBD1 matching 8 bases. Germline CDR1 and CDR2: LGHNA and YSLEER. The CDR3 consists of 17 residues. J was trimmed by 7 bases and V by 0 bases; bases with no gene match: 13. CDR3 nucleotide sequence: TGCGCCAGCAGCCAAGATAGCGGACAGGGCCCTTATTCTGGCTACACCTTC. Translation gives CASSQDSGQGPYSGYTF.

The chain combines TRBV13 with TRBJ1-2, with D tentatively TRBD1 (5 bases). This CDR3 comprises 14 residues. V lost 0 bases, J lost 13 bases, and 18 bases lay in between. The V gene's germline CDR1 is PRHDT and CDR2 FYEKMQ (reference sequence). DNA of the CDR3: TGTGCCAGCAGCTTAGGCCGACAGCTCCGACGTTCCACCTTC. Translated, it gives CASSLGRQLRRSTF.